This is a list of T cell receptor beta chains from one sample in a study of cytomegalovirus exposure and HLA in healthy donors. Profiling relied on immunoSEQ multiplex PCR, and the TCRdb table lists in-frame clones only, not all of them. There are roughly 150,000 clones in the sample; roughly four fifths occur only once, and more than 0.75% lies in the top ten. Sample: PBMCs. These receptors were collected from a girl aged 2 to 10 in good health and CMV-seropositive. Both conserved end residues are part of each CDR3. D genes are given only for firm matches. Size tells how often a clone was seen (once, few, many) or the class of an expanded clone, and some rows leave it out.

size	D	length	V	J	CDR3	DNA
NA	NA	17	TRBV12-1	TRBJ2-2	CASSFAPDRVNTGELFF	TGTGCCAGCAGCTTTGCGCCGGACAGGGTTAATACCGGGGAGCTGTTTTTT
NA	NA	15	TRBV9	TRBJ1-4	CASSVDDRRNEKLFF	TGTGCCAGCAGCGTAGATGACAGGCGTAATGAAAAACTGTTTTTT
NA	TRBD1	14	TRBV7-6	TRBJ2-2	CASSYIDRGGELFF	TGTGCCAGCAGCTATATTGACAGGGGCGGGGAGCTGTTTTTT
once	NA	15	TRBV30	TRBJ1-4	CAWRSLRGTNEKLFF	TGTGCCTGGAGGAGTCTAAGGGGGACTAATGAAAAACTGTTTTTT
NA	TRBD2	15	TRBV6-5	TRBJ2-1	CASSQLAGDYNEQFF	TGTGCCAGCAGTCAACTAGCGGGAGACTACAATGAGCAGTTCTTC
NA	TRBD2	18	TRBV5-4	TRBJ2-1	CASSLAIPGLASYNEQFF	TGTGCCAGCAGCTTGGCAATACCGGGACTAGCGTCCTACAATGAGCAGTTCTTC
NA	NA	15	TRBV6-4	TRBJ2-3	CASSVQGQRTDTQYF	TGTGCCAGCAGTGTCCAAGGACAGCGCACAGATACGCAGTATTTT
NA	TRBD2	14	TRBV6-1	TRBJ2-5	CASSERLAEETQYF	TGTGCCAGCAGTGAACGGCTAGCGGAAGAGACCCAGTACTTC
NA	TRBD2	17	TRBV30	TRBJ2-7	CAWSLPPPPGLGYEQYF	TGTGCCTGGAGTTTACCCCCTCCTCCGGGACTAGGCTACGAGCAGTACTTC
NA	TRBD2	16	TRBV7-3	TRBJ2-1	CASSLTMGGTPNEQFF	TGTGCCAGCAGCTTAACTATGGGGGGGACCCCAAATGAGCAGTTCTTC
NA	NA	16	TRBV4-1	TRBJ1-1	CASSPRGNAMNTEAFF	TGCGCCAGCAGCCCTAGGGGGAACGCCATGAACACTGAAGCTTTCTTT
NA	NA	14	TRBV28	TRBJ2-7	CASSSPRALYEQYF	TGTGCCAGCAGTTCCCCTAGAGCACTTTACGAGCAGTACTTC
NA	TRBD2	15	TRBV19	TRBJ2-3	CASSETSGFTDTQYF	TGTGCCAGTAGCGAGACTAGCGGCTTCACAGATACGCAGTATTTT
few	NA	14	TRBV4-1	TRBJ1-2	CASSPREGRYGYTF	TGCGCCAGCAGCCCTCGGGAGGGGCGCTATGGCTACACCTTC
NA	NA	15	TRBV21-1	TRBJ1-2	CASSKALSGLGGYTF	TGTGCCAGCAGCAAAGCGCTGAGTGGACTGGGGGGCTACACCTTC
NA	NA	18	TRBV5-1	TRBJ2-1	CASSLGRIWTVTYNEQFF	TGCGCCAGCAGCTTGGGGAGGATTTGGACTGTTACCTACAATGAGCAGTTCTTC
NA	NA	14	TRBV28	TRBJ2-2	CASSPPQDTGELFF	TGTGCCAGCAGTCCGCCACAGGACACCGGGGAGCTGTTTTTT
NA	TRBD2	14	TRBV6-4	TRBJ2-1	CASSDLAGGAEQFF	TGTGCCAGCAGTGACCTAGCGGGAGGGGCTGAGCAGTTCTTC
few	TRBD2	17	TRBV4-1	TRBJ2-1	CASSQDHGGRGSNEQFF	TGCGCCAGCAGCCAAGATCACGGCGGGAGAGGGAGCAATGAGCAGTTCTTC
once	NA	16	TRBV9	TRBJ1-1	CASSVGRREVVTEAFF	TGTGCCAGCAGCGTAGGGAGGAGGGAGGTTGTTACTGAAGCTTTCTTT
few	TRBD1	14	TRBV28	TRBJ2-2	CASSSGGRTGELFF	TGTGCCAGCAGTTCAGGGGGCAGGACCGGGGAGCTGTTTTTT
NA	TRBD2	14	TRBV6-6	TRBJ2-3	CASSYGPRGDTQYF	TGTGCCAGCAGTTATGGCCCGCGGGGGGATACGCAGTATTTT
once	TRBD1	14	TRBV30	TRBJ2-7	CAWSVSGGGYEQYF	TGTGCCTGGAGTGTATCAGGGGGCGGCTACGAGCAGTACTTC
NA	NA	17	TRBV5-4	TRBJ2-2	CASSHPSAEMNTGELFF	TGTGCCAGCAGCCACCCCTCAGCGGAGATGAACACCGGGGAGCTGTTTTTT
NA	TRBD1	13	TRBV5-4	TRBJ1-4	CASSSGQGEKLFF	TGTGCCAGCAGCTCGGGACAGGGGGAAAAACTGTTTTTT
NA	TRBD2	16	TRBV6-5	TRBJ2-1	CASSFSGLGTSGEQFF	TGTGCCAGCAGTTTCTCCGGGCTGGGAACTAGCGGTGAGCAGTTCTTC
once	NA	15	TRBV28	TRBJ2-7	CASSLLEGLFYEQYF	TGTGCCAGCAGTTTATTGGAGGGCCTCTTCTACGAGCAGTACTTC
few	TRBD2	15	TRBV19	TRBJ2-7	CASSMTSGSGYEQYF	TGTGCCAGTAGTATGACTAGCGGGAGCGGTTACGAGCAGTACTTC
NA	NA	14	TRBV7-9	TRBJ1-5	CASSLGPYTGPQHF	TGTGCCAGCAGCCTAGGGCCCTACACGGGGCCCCAGCATTTT
NA	TRBD2	15	TRBV30	TRBJ2-1	CAWTFSSSGSNEQFF	TGTGCCTGGACCTTTTCGTCTAGCGGGAGCAATGAGCAGTTCTTC
NA	NA	11	TRBV19	TRBJ1-4	CAPGGNEKLFF	TGTGCCCCCGGGGGAAATGAAAAACTGTTTTTT
NA	NA	13	TRBV4-1	TRBJ2-1	CASSQTGLLEQFF	TGCGCCAGCAGCCAAACCGGACTCCTGGAGCAGTTCTTC
NA	TRBD1	15	TRBV13	TRBJ1-4	CASSWGQSANEKLFF	TGTGCCAGCAGCTGGGGACAGAGCGCTAATGAAAAACTGTTTTTT
few	NA	15	TRBV6-5	TRBJ2-7	CASSYSGASNYEQYF	TGTGCCAGCAGTTACTCGGGGGCTAGCAACTACGAGCAGTACTTC
NA	NA	14	TRBV29-1	TRBJ1-1	CSVEERRSNTEAFF	TGCAGCGTTGAAGAGCGGAGGTCTAACACTGAAGCTTTCTTT
NA	NA	16	TRBV11-2	TRBJ1-1	CASSLVGGAFTPEAFF	TGTGCCAGCAGCTTAGTGGGAGGGGCCTTTACCCCTGAAGCTTTCTTT
NA	NA	16	TRBV6-6	TRBJ1-4	CASSYFQGATNEKLFF	TGTGCCAGCAGTTACTTCCAGGGCGCAACTAATGAAAAACTGTTTTTT
NA	TRBD1	15	TRBV9	TRBJ1-1	CASSAEPGTGTEAFF	TGTGCCAGCAGCGCGGAACCTGGGACAGGGACTGAAGCTTTCTTT
few	TRBD1	14	TRBV7-9	TRBJ1-6	CASSLDRFGSPLHF	TGTGCCAGCAGCTTGGACAGGTTCGGGTCACCCCTCCACTTT
NA	NA	13	TRBV30	TRBJ1-1	CAWRLPMNTEAFF	TGTGCCTGGAGACTTCCCATGAACACTGAAGCTTTCTTT
NA	NA	17	TRBV19	TRBJ2-6	CASSTRRGLSGANVLTF	TGTGCCAGTAGTACCAGACGGGGACTCTCTGGGGCCAACGTCCTGACTTTC
NA	NA	15	TRBV5-1	TRBJ1-4	CASSLVQGSNEKLFF	TGCGCCAGCAGCTTGGTCCAGGGCTCAAATGAAAAACTGTTTTTT
few	TRBD1	18	TRBV19	TRBJ1-2	CASSMRYPPGQPNYGYTF	TGTGCCAGTAGTATGAGGTATCCCCCGGGACAGCCTAACTATGGCTACACCTTC
NA	NA	13	TRBV30	TRBJ1-2	CAWSSGPSGGYTF	TGTGCCTGGAGTTCGGGCCCTTCGGGAGGCTACACCTTC
once	TRBD2	15	TRBV30	TRBJ2-1	CAWSVGTSGSNEQFF	TGTGCCTGGAGTGTAGGAACTAGCGGGAGCAATGAGCAGTTCTTC